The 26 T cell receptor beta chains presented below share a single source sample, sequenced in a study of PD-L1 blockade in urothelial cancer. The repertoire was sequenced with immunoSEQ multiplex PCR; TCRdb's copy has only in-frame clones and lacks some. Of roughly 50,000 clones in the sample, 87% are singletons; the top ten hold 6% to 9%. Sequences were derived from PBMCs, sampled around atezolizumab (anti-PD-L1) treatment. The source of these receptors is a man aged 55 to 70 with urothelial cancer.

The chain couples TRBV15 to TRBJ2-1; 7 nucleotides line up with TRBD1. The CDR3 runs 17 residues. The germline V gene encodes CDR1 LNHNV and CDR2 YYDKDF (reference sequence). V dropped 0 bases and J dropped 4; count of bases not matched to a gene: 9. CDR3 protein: CATSRDPTPGQYNEQFF. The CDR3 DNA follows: TGTGCCACCAGCAGAGATCCCACCCCGGGACAGTACAATGAGCAGTTCTTC.

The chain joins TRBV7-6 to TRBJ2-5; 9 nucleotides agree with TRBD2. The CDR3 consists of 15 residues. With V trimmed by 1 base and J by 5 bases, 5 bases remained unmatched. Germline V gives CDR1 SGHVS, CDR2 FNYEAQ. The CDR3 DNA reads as TGTGCCAGCAGCTTAGGGGTTAGCGGGGGTGAGACCCAGTACTTC. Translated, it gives CASSLGVSGGETQYF. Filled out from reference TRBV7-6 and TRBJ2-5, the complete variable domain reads GAGVSQSPRYKVTKRGQDVALRCDPISGHVSLYWYRQALGQGPEFLTYFNYEAQQDKSGLPNDRFSAERPEGSISTLTIQRTEQRDSAMYRCASSLGVSGGETQYFGPGTRLLVL.

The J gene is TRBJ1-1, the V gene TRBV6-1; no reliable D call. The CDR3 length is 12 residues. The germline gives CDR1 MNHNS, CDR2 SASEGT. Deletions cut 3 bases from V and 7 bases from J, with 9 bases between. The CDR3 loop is CASSERPSEAFF. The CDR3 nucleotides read TGTGCCAGCAGTGAGCGGCCCAGTGAAGCTTTCTTT.

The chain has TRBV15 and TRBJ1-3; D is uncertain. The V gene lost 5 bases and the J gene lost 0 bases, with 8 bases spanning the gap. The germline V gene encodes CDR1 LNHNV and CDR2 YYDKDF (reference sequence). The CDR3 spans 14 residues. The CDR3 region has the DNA TGTGCCACCAGCGCAGGCTTCTCTGGAAACACCATATATTTT. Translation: CATSAGFSGNTIYF.

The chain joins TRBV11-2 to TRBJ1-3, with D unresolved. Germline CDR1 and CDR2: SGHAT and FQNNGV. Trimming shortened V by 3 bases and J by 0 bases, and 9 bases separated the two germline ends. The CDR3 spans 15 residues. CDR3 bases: TGTGCCAGCAGCTTTTACGAGGCCTCTGGAAACACCATATATTTT. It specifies CASSFYEASGNTIYF.

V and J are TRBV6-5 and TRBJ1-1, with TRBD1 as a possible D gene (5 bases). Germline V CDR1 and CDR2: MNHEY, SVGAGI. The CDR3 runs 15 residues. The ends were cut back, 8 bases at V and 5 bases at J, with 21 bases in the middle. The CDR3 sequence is CASLTVGGWSTEAFF. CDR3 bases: TGTGCCAGCCTGACAGTCGGGGGTTGGAGTACTGAAGCTTTCTTT.

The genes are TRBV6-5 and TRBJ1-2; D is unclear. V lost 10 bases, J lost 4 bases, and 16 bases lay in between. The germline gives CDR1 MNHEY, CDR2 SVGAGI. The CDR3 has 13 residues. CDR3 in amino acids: CATTIQEGYGYTF. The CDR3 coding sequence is TGTGCCACCACTATTCAGGAGGGCTATGGCTACACCTTC.

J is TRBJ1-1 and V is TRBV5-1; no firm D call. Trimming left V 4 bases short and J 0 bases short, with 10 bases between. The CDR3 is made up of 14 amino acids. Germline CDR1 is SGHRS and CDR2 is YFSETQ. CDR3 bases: TGCGCCAGCAGCCCCCAGGCCGTGAACACTGAAGCTTTCTTT. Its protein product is CASSPQAVNTEAFF.

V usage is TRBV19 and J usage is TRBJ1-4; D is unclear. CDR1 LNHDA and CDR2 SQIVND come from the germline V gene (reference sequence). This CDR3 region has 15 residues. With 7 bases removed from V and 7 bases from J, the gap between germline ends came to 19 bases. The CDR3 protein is CASNEEGVISEKLFF. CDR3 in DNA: TGTGCCAGTAATGAGGAGGGAGTCATCAGTGAAAAACTGTTTTTT.

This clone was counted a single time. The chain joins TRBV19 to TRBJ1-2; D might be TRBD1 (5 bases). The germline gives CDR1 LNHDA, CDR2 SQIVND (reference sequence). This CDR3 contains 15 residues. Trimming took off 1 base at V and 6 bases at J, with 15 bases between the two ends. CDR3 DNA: TGTGCCAGTAGTATAGTCCACCGGGACTTTGATGGCTACACCTTC. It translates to CASSIVHRDFDGYTF.

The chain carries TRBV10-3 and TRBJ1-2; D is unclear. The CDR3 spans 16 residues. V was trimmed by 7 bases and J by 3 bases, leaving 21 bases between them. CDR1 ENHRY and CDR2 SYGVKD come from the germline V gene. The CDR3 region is CAIKSGLTLSDYGYTF. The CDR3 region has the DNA TGTGCCATCAAAAGCGGGCTTACATTATCCGACTATGGCTACACCTTC.

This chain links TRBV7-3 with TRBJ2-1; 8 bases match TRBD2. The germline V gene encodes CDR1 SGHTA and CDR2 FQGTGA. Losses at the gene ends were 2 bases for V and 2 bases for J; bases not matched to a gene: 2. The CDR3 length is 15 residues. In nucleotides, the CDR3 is TGTGCCAGCAGCTTATACGGGGGGGCCTACAATGAGCAGTTCTTC. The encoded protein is CASSLYGGAYNEQFF.

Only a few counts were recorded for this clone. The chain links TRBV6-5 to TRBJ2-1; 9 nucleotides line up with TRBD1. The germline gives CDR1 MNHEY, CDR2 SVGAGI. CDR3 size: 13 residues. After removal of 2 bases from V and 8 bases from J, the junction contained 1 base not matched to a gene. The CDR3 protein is CASSYGTGYEQFF. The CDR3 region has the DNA TGTGCCAGCAGTTACGGGACAGGGTATGAGCAGTTCTTC.

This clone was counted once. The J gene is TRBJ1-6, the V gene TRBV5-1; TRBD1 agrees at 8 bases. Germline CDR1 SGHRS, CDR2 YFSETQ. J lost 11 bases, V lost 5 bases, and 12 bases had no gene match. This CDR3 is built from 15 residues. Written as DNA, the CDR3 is TGCGCCAGCAGATTTGACAGGGGCACTGGGCCACCCCTCCACTTT. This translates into CASRFDRGTGPPLHF. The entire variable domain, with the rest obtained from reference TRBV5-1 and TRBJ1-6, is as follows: KAGVTQTPRYLIKTRGQQVTLSCSPISGHRSVSWYQQTPGQGLQFLFEYFSETQRNKGNFPGRFSGRQFSNSRSEMNVSTLELGDSALYLCASRFDRGTGPPLHFGNGTRLTVT.

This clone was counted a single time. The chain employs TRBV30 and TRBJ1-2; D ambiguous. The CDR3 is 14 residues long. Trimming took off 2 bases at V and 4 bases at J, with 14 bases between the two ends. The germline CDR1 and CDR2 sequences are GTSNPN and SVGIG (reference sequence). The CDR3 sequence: CAWSRRFRGYGYTF. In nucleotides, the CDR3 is TGTGCCTGGAGTAGGAGGTTCCGGGGCTATGGCTACACCTTC.

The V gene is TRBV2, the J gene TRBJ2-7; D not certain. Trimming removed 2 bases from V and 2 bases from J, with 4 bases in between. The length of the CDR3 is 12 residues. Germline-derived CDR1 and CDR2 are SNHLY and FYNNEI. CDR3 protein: CASSESAYEQYF. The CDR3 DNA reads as TGTGCCAGCAGTGAATCTGCCTACGAGCAGTACTTC.

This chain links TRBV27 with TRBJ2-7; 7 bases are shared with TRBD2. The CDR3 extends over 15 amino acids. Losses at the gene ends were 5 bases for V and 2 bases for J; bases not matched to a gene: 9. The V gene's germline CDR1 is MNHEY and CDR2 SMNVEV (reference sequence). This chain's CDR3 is CASSPDSGTTYEQYF. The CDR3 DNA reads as TGTGCCAGCAGTCCGGACTCCGGGACTACCTACGAGCAGTACTTC.

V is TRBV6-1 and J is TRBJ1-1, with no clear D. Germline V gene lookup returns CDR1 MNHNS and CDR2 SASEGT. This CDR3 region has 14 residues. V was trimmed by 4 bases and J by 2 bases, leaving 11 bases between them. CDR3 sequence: CASSGRIRNTEAFF. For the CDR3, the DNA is TGTGCCAGCAGTGGCCGCATTAGAAACACTGAAGCTTTCTTT.

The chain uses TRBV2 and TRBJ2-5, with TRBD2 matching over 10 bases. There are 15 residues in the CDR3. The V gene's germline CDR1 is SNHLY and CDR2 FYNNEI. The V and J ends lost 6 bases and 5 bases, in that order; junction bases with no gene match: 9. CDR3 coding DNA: TGTGCCAGCAGCTCCCCGGGACTAGCGAAGGAGACCCAGTACTTC. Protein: CASSSPGLAKETQYF.

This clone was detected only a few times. CDR3 DNA sequence: TGTGCCAGCGGGTCTTCAGGGAGGGGATCACCCCTCCACTTT. Residues: CASGSSGRGSPLHF. The chain carries TRBV6-1 and TRBJ1-6, with D maybe TRBD1 (5 bases). CDR3 length: 14 residues. Trimming removed 8 bases at V and 10 bases at J, with 18 bases between. Germline loops: CDR1 MNHNS, CDR2 SASEGT.

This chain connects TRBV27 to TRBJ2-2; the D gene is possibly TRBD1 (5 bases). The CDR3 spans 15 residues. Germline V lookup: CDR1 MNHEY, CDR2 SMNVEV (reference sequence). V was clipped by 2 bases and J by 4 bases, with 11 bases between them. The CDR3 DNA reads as TGTGCCAGCAGTTTAGGTCAGGGCGGCACCGGGGAGCTGTTTTTT. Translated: CASSLGQGGTGELFF.

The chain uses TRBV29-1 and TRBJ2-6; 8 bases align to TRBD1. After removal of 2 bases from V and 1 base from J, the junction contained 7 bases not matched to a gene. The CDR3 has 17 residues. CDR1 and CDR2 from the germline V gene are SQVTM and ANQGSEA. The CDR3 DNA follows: TGCAGCGTTGAACTCCGGGACAGGCTTTCTGGGGCCAACGTCCTGACTTTC. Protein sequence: CSVELRDRLSGANVLTF.

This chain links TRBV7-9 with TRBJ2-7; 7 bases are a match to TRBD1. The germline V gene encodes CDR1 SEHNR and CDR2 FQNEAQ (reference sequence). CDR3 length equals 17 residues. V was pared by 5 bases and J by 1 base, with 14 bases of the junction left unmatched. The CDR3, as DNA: TGTGCCAGCAGCCGACAGGGCCAAGGCCATAGGTCCTACGAGCAGTACTTC. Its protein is CASSRQGQGHRSYEQYF.

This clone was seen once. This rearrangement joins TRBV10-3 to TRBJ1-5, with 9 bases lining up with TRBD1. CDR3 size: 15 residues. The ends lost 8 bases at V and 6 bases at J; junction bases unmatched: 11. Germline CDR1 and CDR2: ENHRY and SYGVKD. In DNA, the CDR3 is TGTGCCATCCGGGAGGCGACAGGGGGGGGTCAGCCCCAGCATTTT. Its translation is CAIREATGGGQPQHF.

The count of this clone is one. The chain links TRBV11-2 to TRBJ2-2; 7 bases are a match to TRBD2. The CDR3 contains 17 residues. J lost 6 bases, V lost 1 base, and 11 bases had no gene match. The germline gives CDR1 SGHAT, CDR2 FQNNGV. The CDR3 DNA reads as TGTGCCAGCAGCTTAGGAACATGGACTAGTCTATCCGGGGAGCTGTTTTTT. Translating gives CASSLGTWTSLSGELFF.

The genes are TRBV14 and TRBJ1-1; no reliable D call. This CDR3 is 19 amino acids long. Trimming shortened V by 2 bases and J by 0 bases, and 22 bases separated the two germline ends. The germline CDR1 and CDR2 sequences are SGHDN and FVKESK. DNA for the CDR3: TGTGCCAGCAGCCAATGGAGTATTCGTACGCTACACATGAACACTGAAGCTTTCTTT. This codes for CASSQWSIRTLHMNTEAFF.